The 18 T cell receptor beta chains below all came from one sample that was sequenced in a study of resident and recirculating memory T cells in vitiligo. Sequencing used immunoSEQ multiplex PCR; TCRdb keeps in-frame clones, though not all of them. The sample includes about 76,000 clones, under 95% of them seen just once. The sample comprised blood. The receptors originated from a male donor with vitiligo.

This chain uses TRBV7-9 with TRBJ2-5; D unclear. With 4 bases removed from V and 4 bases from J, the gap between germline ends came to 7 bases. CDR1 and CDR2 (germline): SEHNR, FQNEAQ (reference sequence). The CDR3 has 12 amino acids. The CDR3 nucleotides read TGTGCCAGCAGCTACTCTAGAGAGACCCAGTACTTC. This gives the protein CASSYSRETQYF.

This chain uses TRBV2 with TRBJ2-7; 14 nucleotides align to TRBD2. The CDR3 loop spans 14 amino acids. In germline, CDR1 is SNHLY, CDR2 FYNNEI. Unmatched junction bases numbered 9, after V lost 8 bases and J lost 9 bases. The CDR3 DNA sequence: TGTGCCAGCGACGGGACTAGCGGGAGTACTGGGCAGTACTTC. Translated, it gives CASDGTSGSTGQYF.

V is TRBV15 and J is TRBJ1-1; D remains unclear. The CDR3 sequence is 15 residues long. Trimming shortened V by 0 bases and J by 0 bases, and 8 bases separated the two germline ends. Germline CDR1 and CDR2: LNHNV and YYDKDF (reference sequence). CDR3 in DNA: TGTGCCACCAGCAGAGAGAGAGGTGTGAACACTGAAGCTTTCTTT. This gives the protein CATSRERGVNTEAFF.

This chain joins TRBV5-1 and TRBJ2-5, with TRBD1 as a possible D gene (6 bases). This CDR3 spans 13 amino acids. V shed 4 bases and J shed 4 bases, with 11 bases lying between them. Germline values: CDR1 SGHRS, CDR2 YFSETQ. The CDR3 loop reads CASSTGSGETQYF. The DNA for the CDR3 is TGCGCCAGCAGCACAGGGTCGGGAGAGACCCAGTACTTC.

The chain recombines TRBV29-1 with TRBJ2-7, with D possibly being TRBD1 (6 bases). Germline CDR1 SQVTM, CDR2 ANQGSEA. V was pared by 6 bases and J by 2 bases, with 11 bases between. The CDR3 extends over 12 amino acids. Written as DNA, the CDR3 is TGCAGCGTCGGGACACAGACCTACGAGCAGTACTTC. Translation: CSVGTQTYEQYF.

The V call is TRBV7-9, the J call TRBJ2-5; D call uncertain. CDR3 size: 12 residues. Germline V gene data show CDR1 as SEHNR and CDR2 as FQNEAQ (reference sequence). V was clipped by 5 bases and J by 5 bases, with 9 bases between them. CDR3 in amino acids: CASSPRAETQYF. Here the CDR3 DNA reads TGTGCCAGCAGCCCTAGAGCGGAGACCCAGTACTTC.

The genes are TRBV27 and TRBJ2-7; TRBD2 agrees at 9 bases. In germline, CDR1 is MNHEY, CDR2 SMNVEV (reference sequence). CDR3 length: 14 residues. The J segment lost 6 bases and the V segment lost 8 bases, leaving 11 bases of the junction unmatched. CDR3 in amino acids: CASSRRLAGTEQYF. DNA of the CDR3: TGTGCCAGCTCTAGGAGGCTAGCGGGAACCGAGCAGTACTTC.

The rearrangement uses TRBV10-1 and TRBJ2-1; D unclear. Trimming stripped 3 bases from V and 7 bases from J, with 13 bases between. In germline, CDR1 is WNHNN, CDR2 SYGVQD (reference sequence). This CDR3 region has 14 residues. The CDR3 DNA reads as TGCGCCAGCAGTGAATTTAAAGCCGGGAATGAGCAGTTCTTC. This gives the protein CASSEFKAGNEQFF.

CDR3 loop: CASSLGQLAGGNEQYF. The CDR3 DNA reads as TGTGCCAGCAGCTTAGGCCAACTAGCGGGAGGCAACGAGCAGTACTTC. This chain joins TRBV11-3 and TRBJ2-7, with 12 nucleotides matching TRBD2. Germline loops: CDR1 SGHNT, CDR2 YENEEA. There are 16 residues in the CDR3. The V and J ends lost 1 base and 5 bases, in that order; junction bases with no gene match: 6.

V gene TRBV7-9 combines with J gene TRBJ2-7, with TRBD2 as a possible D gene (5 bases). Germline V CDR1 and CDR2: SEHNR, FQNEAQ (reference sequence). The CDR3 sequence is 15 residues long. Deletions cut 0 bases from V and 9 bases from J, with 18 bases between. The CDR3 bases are TGTGCCAGCAGCTTAGCGCCTCTTGAGAGCGGCGTGCAGTACTTC. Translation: CASSLAPLESGVQYF.

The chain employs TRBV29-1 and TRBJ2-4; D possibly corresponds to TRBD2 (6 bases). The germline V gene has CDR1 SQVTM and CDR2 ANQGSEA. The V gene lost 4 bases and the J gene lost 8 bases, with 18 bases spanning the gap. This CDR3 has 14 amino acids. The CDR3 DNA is TGCAGCGTTGGGGAGGATCCAATGGCGGACATTCAGTACTTC. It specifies CSVGEDPMADIQYF.

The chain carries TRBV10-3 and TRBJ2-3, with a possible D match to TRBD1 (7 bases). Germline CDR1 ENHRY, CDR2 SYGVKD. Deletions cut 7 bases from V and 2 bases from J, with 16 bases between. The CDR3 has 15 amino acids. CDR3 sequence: CAINPAGGNTDTQYF. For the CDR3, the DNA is TGTGCCATCAACCCTGCAGGGGGGAACACAGATACGCAGTATTTT.

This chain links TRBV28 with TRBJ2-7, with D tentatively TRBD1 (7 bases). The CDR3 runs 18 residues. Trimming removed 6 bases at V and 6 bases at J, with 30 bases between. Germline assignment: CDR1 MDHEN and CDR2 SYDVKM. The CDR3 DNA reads TGTGCCAGCAGCCCGTGGGGGGTTCGCGACAGGGCCCCCAGCGAGCAGTACTTC. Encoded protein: CASSPWGVRDRAPSEQYF.

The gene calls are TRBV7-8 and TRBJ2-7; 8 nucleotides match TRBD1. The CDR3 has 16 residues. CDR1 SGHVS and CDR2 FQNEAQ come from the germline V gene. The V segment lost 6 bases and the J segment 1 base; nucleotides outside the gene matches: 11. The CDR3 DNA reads TGTGCCAGCAGACCGATGGGACAGGCGAGATCCTACGAGCAGTACTTC. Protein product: CASRPMGQARSYEQYF.

This CDR3 is CASSQGAVGANVLTF. The CDR3 nucleotides read TGTGCCAGCAGTCAGGGGGCGGTGGGGGCCAACGTCCTGACTTTC. The chain has TRBV28 and TRBJ2-6; 8 nucleotides agree with TRBD1. The germline V gene has CDR1 MDHEN and CDR2 SYDVKM. V was clipped by 5 bases and J by 4 bases; unmatched bases: 4. This CDR3 region has 15 residues.

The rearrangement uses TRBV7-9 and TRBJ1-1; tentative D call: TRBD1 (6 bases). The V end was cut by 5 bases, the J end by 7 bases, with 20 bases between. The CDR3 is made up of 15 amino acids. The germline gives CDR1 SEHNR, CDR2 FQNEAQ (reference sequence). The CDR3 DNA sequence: TGTGCCAGCAGCCCGGGACAAGGAGACCTCAATGAAGCTTTCTTT. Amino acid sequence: CASSPGQGDLNEAFF.

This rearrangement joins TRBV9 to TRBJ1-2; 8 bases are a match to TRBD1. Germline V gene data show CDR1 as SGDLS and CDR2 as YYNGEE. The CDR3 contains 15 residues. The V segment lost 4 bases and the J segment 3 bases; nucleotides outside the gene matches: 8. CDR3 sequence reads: CASSPATGVDYGYTF. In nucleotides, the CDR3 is TGTGCCAGCAGCCCGGCGACAGGGGTGGACTATGGCTACACCTTC.

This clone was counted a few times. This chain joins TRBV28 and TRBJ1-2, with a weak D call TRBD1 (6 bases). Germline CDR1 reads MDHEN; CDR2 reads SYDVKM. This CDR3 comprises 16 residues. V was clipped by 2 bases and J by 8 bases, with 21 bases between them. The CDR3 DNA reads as TGTGCCAGCAGTTTAGGCGGCTCTCAGGGGATCAGGGGCTACACCTTC. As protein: CASSLGGSQGIRGYTF.